These 24 T cell receptor beta chains were sequenced from one sample in a study of cytomegalovirus exposure and HLA in healthy donors. A multiplex PCR was run with 60 Vbeta primers and 13 Jbeta primers. Using immunoSEQ multiplex PCR, the repertoire was profiled, and TCRdb retains in-frame clones only, with some absent. The data show some 200,000 clones, around four fifths seen once. The sample was PBMCs. The receptors come from an older woman in good health and CMV-seropositive.

CDR3 in DNA: TGTGCCAGCACCGACTCACAGCGGACAGGGAACTATGGCTACACCTTC. It specifies CASTDSQRTGNYGYTF. The V call is TRBV7-9, the J call TRBJ1-2; 8 positions agree with TRBD1. The CDR3 spans 16 residues. V dropped 7 bases and J dropped 2; count of bases not matched to a gene: 12. Germline V gene sequence: CDR1 SEHNR, CDR2 FQNEAQ (reference sequence).

The chain carries TRBV7-8 and TRBJ1-2; 7 nucleotides align to TRBD1. The CDR3 is made up of 15 amino acids. The junction had 9 bases not matched to a gene; V was cut back by 3 bases and J by 5 bases. CDR1 is SGHVS, CDR2 FQNEAQ, per germline. The DNA of the CDR3 is TGTGCCAGCAGCTTCGGACAGGACGACCGATATGGCTACACCTTC. Residues: CASSFGQDDRYGYTF.

The chain has TRBV19 and TRBJ1-6, with 11 bases matching TRBD1. This CDR3 is 17 amino acids long. The germline gives CDR1 LNHDA, CDR2 SQIVND (reference sequence). The J segment lost 6 bases and the V segment lost 3 bases, leaving 7 bases of the junction unmatched. CDR3 loop: CASSMRTGGSANSPLHF. The CDR3 region has the DNA TGTGCCAGTAGTATGAGGACAGGGGGCTCGGCTAATTCACCCCTCCACTTT.

This chain connects TRBV28 to TRBJ1-4; D is perhaps TRBD1 (6 bases). Trimming took off 11 bases at V and 5 bases at J, with 18 bases between the two ends. This CDR3 is 14 amino acids long. Germline CDR1 reads MDHEN; CDR2 reads SYDVKM. The CDR3 DNA reads as TGTGCCGGATCTACAGGGAGAGGGAATGAAAAACTGTTTTTT. It specifies CAGSTGRGNEKLFF.

V gene TRBV5-1 combines with J gene TRBJ2-1; 7 nucleotides match TRBD1. CDR3 length: 14 amino acids. Trimming at V came to 2 bases and at J to 4 bases, leaving 3 bases not matched to a gene. The V gene's germline CDR1 is SGHRS and CDR2 YFSETQ. The CDR3 DNA sequence: TGCGCCAGCAGCTTAATGACAGGGTACAATGAGCAGTTCTTC. Amino acid sequence: CASSLMTGYNEQFF.

In this sample, this clone turned up a few times. V usage is TRBV5-4 and J usage is TRBJ2-7, with 7 bases aligning to TRBD1. Germline V CDR1 and CDR2: SGHNT, YYREEE (reference sequence). There are 13 residues in the CDR3. Trimming at V came to 6 bases and at J to 2 bases, leaving 5 bases not matched to a gene. The CDR3 coding sequence is TGTGCCAGCACCCTAGACAGGGCCTACGAGCAGTACTTC. Its translation is CASTLDRAYEQYF.

This chain uses TRBV6-4 with TRBJ1-3, with TRBD1 as a possible D gene (5 bases). Between the trimmed V and J ends, which lost 8 bases and 8 bases, there was a span of 25 bases. The CDR3 length is 16 residues. The V gene's germline CDR1 is MRHNA and CDR2 SNTAGT. CDR3 protein: CASPYRLRVARDTIYF. In DNA, the CDR3 is TGTGCCAGCCCTTACCGACTCAGGGTTGCAAGGGACACCATATATTTT.

The chain recombines TRBV11-2 with TRBJ1-1, with D tentatively TRBD1 (6 bases). CDR1 is SGHAT, CDR2 FQNNGV, per germline. The CDR3 covers 13 residues. V gave up 1 base and J gave up 6 bases, with 9 bases separating them. CDR3 loop: CASSLGTAAEAFF. CDR3 in DNA: TGTGCCAGCAGCTTAGGGACAGCCGCTGAAGCTTTCTTT.

This rearrangement joins TRBV19 to TRBJ2-2, with D perhaps TRBD1 (5 bases). Trimming left V 10 bases short and J 2 bases short, with 14 bases between. CDR1 is LNHDA, CDR2 SQIVND, per germline (reference sequence). This CDR3 spans 14 amino acids. The CDR3 here is CATSEQANTGELFF. The DNA for the CDR3 is TGTGCCACTTCGGAACAGGCCAACACCGGGGAGCTGTTTTTT.

This clone was observed a few times. At one end, the junction sequence differs from germline, possibly due to a read error. V is TRBV11-2 and J is TRBJ2-3, with 7 nucleotides matching TRBD2. This CDR3 has 13 amino acids. Germline CDR1 and CDR2: SGHAT and FQNNGV. The CDR3 sequence is CASSSEFSGPKDF. DNA of the CDR3: TGTGCCAGCAGCTCAGAGTTTAGCGGGCCCAAAGATTTT.

A word on this clone: A read error is likely, as this CDR3 ends without the conserved phenylalanine or tryptophan. The chain is built from TRBV5-1 and TRBJ1-1; TRBD1 aligns across 8 bases. V lost 3 bases to trimming and J lost 11 bases; unmatched junction nucleotides: 6. This CDR3 has 12 residues. Per the germline V gene, CDR1 is SGHRS and CDR2 is YFSETQ. CDR3 residues: CASSSGGQGAFL. The CDR3 nucleotides read TGCGCCAGCAGCTCAGGGGGCCAGGGGGCTTTCCTT.

V gene TRBV13 combines with J gene TRBJ2-5; tentative D call: TRBD2 (7 bases). The CDR3 has 14 amino acids. From germline, CDR1 is PRHDT and CDR2 FYEKMQ (reference sequence). Trimming stripped 5 bases from V and 5 bases from J, with 15 bases between. This chain's CDR3 is CASSKGGERETQYF. The CDR3 DNA follows: TGTGCCAGCAGCAAAGGGGGGGAGAGGGAGACCCAGTACTTC. The full variable domain, completed using reference TRBV13 and TRBJ2-5, is AAGVIQSPRHLIKEKRETATLKCYPIPRHDTVYWYQQGPGQDPQFLISFYEKMQSDKGSIPDRFSAQQFSDYHSELNMSSLELGDSALYFCASSKGGERETQYFGPGTRLLVL.

This clone was seen a handful of times. The chain combines TRBV28 with TRBJ2-3; 10 nucleotides align to TRBD2. With V trimmed by 0 bases and J by 1 base, 10 bases remained unmatched. The CDR3 contains 19 residues. Per germline, CDR1 MDHEN and CDR2 SYDVKM. CDR3 sequence: CASSLCPQGLAECTDTQYF. CDR3 in DNA: TGTGCCAGCAGTTTATGCCCTCAAGGACTAGCGGAATGCACAGATACGCAGTATTTT.

This clone turned up a few times. The chain carries TRBV7-6 and TRBJ2-3, with D tentatively TRBD1 (6 bases). CDR3 length: 17 amino acids. V was shortened by 5 bases and J by 3 bases, with 21 bases between the two germline ends. Germline CDR1 is SGHVS and CDR2 is FNYEAQ. CDR3 region: CASSPRGGSQGTDTQYF. The CDR3 region has the DNA TGTGCCAGCAGCCCCCGAGGGGGTAGCCAGGGGACAGATACGCAGTATTTT. Supplemented by reference TRBV7-6 and TRBJ2-3, the full variable domain reads GAGVSQSPRYKVTKRGQDVALRCDPISGHVSLYWYRQALGQGPEFLTYFNYEAQQDKSGLPNDRFSAERPEGSISTLTIQRTEQRDSAMYRCASSPRGGSQGTDTQYFGPGTRLTVL.

The chain links TRBV29-1 to TRBJ2-7; D might be TRBD1 (5 bases). Trimming removed 4 bases from V and 2 bases from J, with 6 bases in between. The V gene's germline CDR1 is SQVTM and CDR2 ANQGSEA. The CDR3 runs to 11 residues. CDR3 in amino acids: CSVARAYEQYF. CDR3 sequence (DNA): TGCAGCGTTGCCAGGGCCTACGAGCAGTACTTC.

Only a few counts were recorded for this clone. The V gene is TRBV10-3, the J gene TRBJ2-2, with 7 bases aligning to TRBD1. In germline, CDR1 is ENHRY, CDR2 SYGVKD. V lost 0 bases and J lost 1; bases outside the gene matches: 2. This CDR3 comprises 16 residues. The CDR3, as DNA: TGTGCCATCAGTGAGTCTGGACAGGTGAACACCGGGGAGCTGTTTTTT. Translation: CAISESGQVNTGELFF.

The chain combines TRBV28 with TRBJ1-2, with 9 bases identical to TRBD1. CDR1 MDHEN and CDR2 SYDVKM come from the germline V gene. Germline trimming cut 7 bases from V and 2 bases from J; bases unmatched to any gene: 14. The CDR3 is 17 residues long. The CDR3, as DNA: TGTGCCAGCATCTCCTTGGGACAGGGCAACCCCAACTATGGCTACACCTTC. It is translated as CASISLGQGNPNYGYTF.

The rearrangement joins TRBV30 to TRBJ1-4; the D is unclear. Germline V gene data show CDR1 as GTSNPN and CDR2 as SVGIG (reference sequence). The CDR3 spans 14 residues. V was trimmed by 0 bases and J by 6 bases, leaving 11 bases between them. The DNA of the CDR3 is TGTGCCTGGAGTGTAAAGCTGTCTGATGAAAAACTGTTTTTT. Translating it yields CAWSVKLSDEKLFF.

The CDR3 reads CASSTRGGDEQFF. The CDR3 nucleotides are TGTGCCAGCAGCACTCGGGGGGGGGATGAGCAGTTCTTC. The chain combines TRBV9 with TRBJ2-1; the match to TRBD2 covers 8 bases. V lost 4 bases to trimming and J lost 8 bases; unmatched junction nucleotides: 5. There are 13 residues in the CDR3. CDR1 and CDR2 from the germline V gene are SGDLS and YYNGEE.

The rearrangement uses TRBV5-1 and TRBJ2-3; maybe TRBD2 (7 bases). The CDR3 consists of 15 residues. V was shortened by 3 bases and J by 5 bases, with 16 bases between the two germline ends. The germline V gene has CDR1 SGHRS and CDR2 YFSETQ. CDR3 amino acids: CASSSSRGGKDTQYF. DNA for the CDR3: TGCGCCAGCAGCTCCTCTAGGGGGGGCAAAGATACGCAGTATTTT.

V is TRBV27 and J is TRBJ1-1; the D gene is possibly TRBD1 (5 bases). Germline lookup yields CDR1 MNHEY and CDR2 SMNVEV (reference sequence). The ends were cut back, 4 bases at V and 4 bases at J, with 10 bases in the middle. The CDR3 spans 13 residues. CDR3 residues: CASSYQGSTEAFF. Here the CDR3 DNA reads TGTGCCAGCAGTTACCAGGGAAGCACTGAAGCTTTCTTT.

This chain uses TRBV7-9 with TRBJ1-1; the match to TRBD1 covers 7 bases. The junction had 3 bases not matched to a gene; V was cut back by 6 bases and J by 5 bases. The CDR3 totals 12 residues. Germline V gene data show CDR1 as SEHNR and CDR2 as FQNEAQ (reference sequence). The chain's CDR3 is CASSSGGTEAFF. The CDR3 DNA reads as TGTGCCAGCAGTTCAGGGGGAACTGAAGCTTTCTTT.

The rearrangement links TRBV19 to TRBJ2-1; 7 nucleotides match TRBD1. V gave up 5 bases and J gave up 4 bases; unmatched junction bases: 5. Germline CDR1 reads LNHDA; CDR2 reads SQIVND (reference sequence). This CDR3 has 14 amino acids. The CDR3 spells CASSPGTEYNEQFF. The CDR3 DNA sequence: TGTGCCAGTAGTCCTGGGACAGAATACAATGAGCAGTTCTTC.

The V and J genes are TRBV25-1 and TRBJ1-1; the D is unclear. Germline loops: CDR1 MGHDK, CDR2 SYGVNS. The V end was cut by 7 bases, the J end by 0 bases, with 9 bases between. The CDR3 runs to 13 residues. The CDR3, as DNA: TGTGCCAGCATCGACATCCTGAACACTGAAGCTTTCTTT. It specifies CASIDILNTEAFF.